This TCR beta chain was sequenced in a study of human T cells and chemical hapten exposure. The time point here: pre-sensitization, week 0. Stated treatment: therapeutic diphenylcyclopropenone sensitization with weekly scalp DPC. TCRdb ran MiXCR on the RACE reads and lists one entry per CDR3 protein. The sample carries under 400,000 distinct CDR3 sequences, roughly 4.6% recorded once. The CDR3 runs to 14 residues. Germline V CDR1 and CDR2: SGHDN, FVKESK. V gave up 2 bases and J gave up 1 base, with 8 bases separating them. This sequence originates from a woman aged 45-59 years with alopecia areata. Some clones in this sample may be carry-over from other donors' samples. The genes are TRBV14 and TRBJ1-1; tentative D call: TRBD1 (5 bases). The starting material was whole blood, obtained in connection with sensitization to the hapten diphenylcyclopropenone (DPC). This CDR3 is CASSQLGQNTEAFF. The CDR3 DNA follows: TGTGCCAGCAGCCAACTTGGACAGAACACTGAAGCTTTCTTT.